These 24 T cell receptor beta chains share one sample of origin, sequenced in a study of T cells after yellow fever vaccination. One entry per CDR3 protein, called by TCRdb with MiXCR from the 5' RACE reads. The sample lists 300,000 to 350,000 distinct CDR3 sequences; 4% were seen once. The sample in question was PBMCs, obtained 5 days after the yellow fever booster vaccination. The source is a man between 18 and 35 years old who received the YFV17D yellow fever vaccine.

The CDR3 spells CASRHGGEDTQYF. In nucleotides, the CDR3 is TGTGCCAGCAGACACGGAGGGGAAGATACGCAGTATTTT. The chain recombines TRBV6-5 with TRBJ2-3; D perhaps matches TRBD2 (6 bases). Germline CDR1 and CDR2: MNHEY and SVGAGI. This CDR3 has 13 residues. Trimming removed 6 bases at V and 5 bases at J, with 12 bases between.

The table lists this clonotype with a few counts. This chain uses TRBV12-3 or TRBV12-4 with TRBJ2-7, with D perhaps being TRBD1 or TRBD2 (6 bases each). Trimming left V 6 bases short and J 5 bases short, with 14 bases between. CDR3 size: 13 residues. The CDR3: CASREQGLDEQYF. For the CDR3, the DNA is TGTGCCAGCAGAGAACAGGGACTCGACGAGCAGTACTTC.

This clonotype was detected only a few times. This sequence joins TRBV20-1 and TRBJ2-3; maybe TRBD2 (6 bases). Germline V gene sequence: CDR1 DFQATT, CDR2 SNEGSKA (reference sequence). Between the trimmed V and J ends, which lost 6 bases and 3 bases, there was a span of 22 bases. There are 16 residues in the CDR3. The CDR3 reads CSAKSGQGGRTDTQYF. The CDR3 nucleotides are TGCAGTGCCAAGAGCGGGCAGGGCGGTAGGACAGATACGCAGTATTTT.

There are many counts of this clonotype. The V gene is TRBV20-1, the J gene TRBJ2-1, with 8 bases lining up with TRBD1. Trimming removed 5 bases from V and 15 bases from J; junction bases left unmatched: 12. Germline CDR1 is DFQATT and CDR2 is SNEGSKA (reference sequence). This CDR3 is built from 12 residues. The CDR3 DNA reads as TGCAGTGCTGACACGGACAGGGCCGGGGGGTTCTTC. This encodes CSADTDRAGGFF.

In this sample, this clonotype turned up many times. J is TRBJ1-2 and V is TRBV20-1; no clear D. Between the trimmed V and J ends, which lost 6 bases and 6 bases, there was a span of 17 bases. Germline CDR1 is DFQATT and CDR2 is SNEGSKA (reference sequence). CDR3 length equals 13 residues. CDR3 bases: TGCAGTGCCATTCTTCACACAGTCGATGGCTACACCTTC. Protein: CSAILHTVDGYTF.

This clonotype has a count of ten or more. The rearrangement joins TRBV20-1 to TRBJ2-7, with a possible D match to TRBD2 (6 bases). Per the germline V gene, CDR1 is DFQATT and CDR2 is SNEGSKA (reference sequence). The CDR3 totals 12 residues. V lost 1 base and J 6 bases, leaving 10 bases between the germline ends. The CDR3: CSARGEAPEQYV. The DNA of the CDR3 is TGCAGTGCTAGAGGGGAGGCCCCCGAGCAGTACGTC.

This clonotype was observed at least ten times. The chain's CDR3 is CATKPGPTGETQYF. DNA of the CDR3: TGCGCCACCAAACCAGGACCGACCGGAGAGACCCAGTACTTC. This chain joins TRBV5-1 and TRBJ2-5; D is uncertain. V was shortened by 9 bases and J by 4 bases, with 19 bases between the two germline ends. The CDR3 is made up of 14 amino acids. Germline V gene sequence: CDR1 SGHRS, CDR2 YFSETQ.

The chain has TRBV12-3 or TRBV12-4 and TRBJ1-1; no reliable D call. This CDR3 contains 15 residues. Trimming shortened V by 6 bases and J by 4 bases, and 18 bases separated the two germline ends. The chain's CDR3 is CASSSYGRYSTEAFF. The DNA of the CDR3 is TGTGCCAGCAGCTCCTACGGACGGTATAGCACTGAAGCTTTCTTT.

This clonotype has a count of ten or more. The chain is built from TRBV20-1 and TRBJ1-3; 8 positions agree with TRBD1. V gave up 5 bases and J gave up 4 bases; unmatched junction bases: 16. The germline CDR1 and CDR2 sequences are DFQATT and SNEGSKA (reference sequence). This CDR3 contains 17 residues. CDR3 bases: TGCAGTGCTTCCCCCGCGGGACAGGCTCTGGGAGGAAACACCATATATTTT. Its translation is CSASPAGQALGGNTIYF.

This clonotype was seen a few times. The CDR3 loop reads CASSLTAGVFNGELFF. Here the CDR3 DNA reads TGCGCCAGCAGCTTGACGGCAGGGGTTTTCAACGGGGAGCTGTTTTTT. The gene calls are TRBV5-1 and TRBJ2-2, with D perhaps matching TRBD1 (6 bases). V lost 1 base to trimming and J lost 7 bases, with 17 bases between them. Germline CDR1 reads SGHRS; CDR2 reads YFSETQ. The CDR3 sequence is 16 residues long.

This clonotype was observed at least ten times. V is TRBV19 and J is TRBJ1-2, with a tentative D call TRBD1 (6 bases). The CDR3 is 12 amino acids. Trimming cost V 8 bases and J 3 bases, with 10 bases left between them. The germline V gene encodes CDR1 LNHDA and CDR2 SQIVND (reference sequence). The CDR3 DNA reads TGTGCCAGTCTCTCAGGGGACTATGGCTACACCTTC. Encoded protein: CASLSGDYGYTF.

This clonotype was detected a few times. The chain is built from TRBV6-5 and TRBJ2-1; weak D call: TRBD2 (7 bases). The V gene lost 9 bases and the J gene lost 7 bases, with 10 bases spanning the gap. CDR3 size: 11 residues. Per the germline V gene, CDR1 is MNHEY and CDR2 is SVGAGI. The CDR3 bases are TGTGCCAGGGGGGGGGCGAATGAGCAGTTCTTC. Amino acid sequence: CARGGANEQFF.

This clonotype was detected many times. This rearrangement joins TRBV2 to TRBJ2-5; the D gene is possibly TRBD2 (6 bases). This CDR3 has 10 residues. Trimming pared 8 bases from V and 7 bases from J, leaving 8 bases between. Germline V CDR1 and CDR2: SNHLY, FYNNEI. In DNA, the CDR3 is TGTGCCAGCGGGCGGGGGACCCAGTACTTC. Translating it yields CASGRGTQYF. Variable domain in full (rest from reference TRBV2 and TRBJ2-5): EPEVTQTPSHQVTQMGQEVILRCVPISNHLYFYWYRQILGQKVEFLVSFYNNEISEKSEIFDDQFSVERPDGSNFTLKIRSTKLEDSAMYFCASGRGTQYFGPGTRLLVL.

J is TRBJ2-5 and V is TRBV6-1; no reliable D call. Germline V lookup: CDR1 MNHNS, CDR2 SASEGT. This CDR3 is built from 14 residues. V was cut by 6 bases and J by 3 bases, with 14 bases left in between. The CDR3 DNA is TGTGCCAGCAGGGTTGGTGGGCTTAAAGAGACCCAGTACTTC. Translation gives CASRVGGLKETQYF.

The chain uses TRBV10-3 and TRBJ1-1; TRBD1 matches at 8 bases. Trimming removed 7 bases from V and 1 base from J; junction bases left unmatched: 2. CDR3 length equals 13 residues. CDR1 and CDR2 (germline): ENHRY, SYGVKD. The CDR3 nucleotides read TGTGCCATCACCGGACAGGGGAACACTGAAGCTTTCTTT. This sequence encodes CAITGQGNTEAFF.

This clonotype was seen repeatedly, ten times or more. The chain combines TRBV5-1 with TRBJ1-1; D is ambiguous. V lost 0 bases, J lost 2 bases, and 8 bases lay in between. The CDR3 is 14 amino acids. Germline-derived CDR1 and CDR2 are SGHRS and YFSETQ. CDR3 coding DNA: TGCGCCAGCAGCTTGGATTTATATAACACTGAAGCTTTCTTT. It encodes CASSLDLYNTEAFF.

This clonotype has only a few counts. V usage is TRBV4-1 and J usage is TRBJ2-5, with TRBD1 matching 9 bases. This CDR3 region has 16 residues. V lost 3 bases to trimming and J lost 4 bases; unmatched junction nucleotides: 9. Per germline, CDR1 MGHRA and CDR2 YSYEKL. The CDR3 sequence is CASSQEQGAQVETQYF. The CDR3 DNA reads TGCGCCAGCAGCCAGGAACAGGGGGCGCAGGTAGAGACCCAGTACTTC.

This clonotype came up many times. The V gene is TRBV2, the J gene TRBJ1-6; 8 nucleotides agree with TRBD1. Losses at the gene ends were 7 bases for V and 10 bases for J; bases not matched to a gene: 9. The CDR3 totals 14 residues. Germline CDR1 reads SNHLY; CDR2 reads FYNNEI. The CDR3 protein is CASTIPGQASPLHF. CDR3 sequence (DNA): TGTGCCAGCACCATACCGGGACAGGCATCACCCCTCCACTTT.

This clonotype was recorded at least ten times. The CDR3 nucleotides read TGTGCCACCAGCGCTCCCAGGGGGGAAAATGAAAAACTGTTTTTT. Encoded protein: CATSAPRGENEKLFF. The rearrangement uses TRBV15 and TRBJ1-4, with TRBD1 matching over 7 bases. V lost 5 bases, J lost 5 bases, and 8 bases stayed unmatched. The CDR3 spans 15 residues. The germline CDR1 and CDR2 sequences are LNHNV and YYDKDF (reference sequence).

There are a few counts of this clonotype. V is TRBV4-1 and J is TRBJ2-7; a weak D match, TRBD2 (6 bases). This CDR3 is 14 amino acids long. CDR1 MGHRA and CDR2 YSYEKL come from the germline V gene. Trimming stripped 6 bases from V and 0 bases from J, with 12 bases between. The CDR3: CASRRGESSYEQYF. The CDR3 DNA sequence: TGCGCCAGCAGGCGGGGAGAGAGCTCCTACGAGCAGTACTTC.

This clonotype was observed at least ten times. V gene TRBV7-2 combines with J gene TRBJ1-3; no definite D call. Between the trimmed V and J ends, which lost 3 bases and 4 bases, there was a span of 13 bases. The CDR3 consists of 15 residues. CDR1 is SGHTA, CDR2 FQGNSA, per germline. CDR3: CASSLEGTTGNTIYF. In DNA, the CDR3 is TGTGCCAGCAGCTTGGAGGGAACGACCGGAAACACCATATATTTT.

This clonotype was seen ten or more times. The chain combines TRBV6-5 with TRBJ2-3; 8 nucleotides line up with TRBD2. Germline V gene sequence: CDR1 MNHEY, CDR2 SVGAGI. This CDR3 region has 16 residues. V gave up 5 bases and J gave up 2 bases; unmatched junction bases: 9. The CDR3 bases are TGTGCCAGCAGTCAACCCCATAGCGGGAACACAGATACGCAGTATTTT. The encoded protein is CASSQPHSGNTDTQYF.

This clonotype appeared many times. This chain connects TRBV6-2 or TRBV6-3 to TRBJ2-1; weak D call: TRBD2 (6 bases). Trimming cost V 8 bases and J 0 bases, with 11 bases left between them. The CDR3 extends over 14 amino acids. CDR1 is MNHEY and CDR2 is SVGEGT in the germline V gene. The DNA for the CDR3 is TGTGCCAGCGGACTATCCATCTCCTACAATGAGCAGTTCTTC. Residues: CASGLSISYNEQFF.

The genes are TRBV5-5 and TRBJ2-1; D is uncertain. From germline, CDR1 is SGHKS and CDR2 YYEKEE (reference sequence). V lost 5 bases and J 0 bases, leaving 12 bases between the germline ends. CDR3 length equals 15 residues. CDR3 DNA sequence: TGTGCCAGCAGATCTCCCGAGAGCTCCTACAATGAGCAGTTCTTC. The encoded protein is CASRSPESSYNEQFF.